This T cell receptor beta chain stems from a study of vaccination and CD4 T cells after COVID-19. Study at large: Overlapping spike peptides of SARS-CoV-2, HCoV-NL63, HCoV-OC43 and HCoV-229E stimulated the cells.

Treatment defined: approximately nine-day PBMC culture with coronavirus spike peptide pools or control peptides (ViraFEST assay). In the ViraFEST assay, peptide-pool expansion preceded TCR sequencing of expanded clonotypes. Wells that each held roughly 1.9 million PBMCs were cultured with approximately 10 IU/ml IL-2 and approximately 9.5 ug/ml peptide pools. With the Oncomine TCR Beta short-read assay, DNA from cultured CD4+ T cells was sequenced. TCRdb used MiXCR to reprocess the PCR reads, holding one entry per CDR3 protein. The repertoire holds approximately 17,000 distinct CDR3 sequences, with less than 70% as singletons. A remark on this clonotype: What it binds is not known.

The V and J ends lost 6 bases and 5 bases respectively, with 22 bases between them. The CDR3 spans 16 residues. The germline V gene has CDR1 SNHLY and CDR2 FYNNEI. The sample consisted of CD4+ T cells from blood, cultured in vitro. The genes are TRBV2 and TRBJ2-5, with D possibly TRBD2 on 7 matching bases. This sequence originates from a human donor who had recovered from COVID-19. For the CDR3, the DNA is TGTGCCAGCAGACTGGACGCCGGGGGGCTTGGTGAGACCCAGTACTTC. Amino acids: CASRLDAGGLGETQYF.